These 21 T cell receptor beta chains were sequenced from one sample in a study of identical twins. MiXCR, run by TCRdb on the 5' RACE reads, gives a single entry per CDR3 protein. The table shows roughly 1,500,000 distinct CDR3 sequences, with about 31% occurring only once. Sequences were obtained from cord blood. Receptor source: a newborn girl in good health.

V gene TRBV20-1 combines with J gene TRBJ2-3, with TRBD1 matching 7 bases. Germline CDR1 is DFQATT and CDR2 is SNEGSKA (reference sequence). CDR3 length: 13 amino acids. V trimming: 3 bases; J trimming: 5 bases; junction bases outside the gene matches: 5. The CDR3 sequence: CSASRPGGDTQYF. The CDR3 DNA is TGCAGTGCTAGTCGGCCAGGGGGAGATACGCAGTATTTT.

The rearrangement uses TRBV4-2 and TRBJ2-7; D is undetermined. Germline lookup yields CDR1 LGHNA and CDR2 YNFKEQ. The CDR3 contains 13 residues. Trimming shortened V by 4 bases and J by 7 bases, and 14 bases separated the two germline ends. The CDR3: CASSRDGALEQYF. CDR3 sequence (DNA): TGTGCCAGCAGCCGGGATGGAGCATTAGAGCAGTACTTC.

J is TRBJ1-1 and V is TRBV6-2 or TRBV6-3; TRBD1 aligns across 7 bases. There are 12 residues in the CDR3. Germline V gene data show CDR1 as MNHEY and CDR2 as SVGEGT. Germline trimming cut 6 bases from V and 11 bases from J; bases unmatched to any gene: 9. CDR3 DNA: TGTGCCAGCAGCCCGGACAGGCGGCGGGCTTTCTTT. This codes for CASSPDRRRAFF.

This clonotype came up a few times. This chain joins TRBV2 and TRBJ1-5, with D perhaps TRBD1 (5 bases). Germline loops: CDR1 SNHLY, CDR2 FYNNEI. CDR3 length equals 12 residues. Trimming left V 8 bases short and J 3 bases short, with 8 bases between. The CDR3 nucleotides read TGTGCCAGCGACAGTCTCAATCAGCCCCAGCATTTT. Residues: CASDSLNQPQHF.

The chain combines TRBV20-1 with TRBJ2-7; tentatively, D is TRBD1 (6 bases). The germline gives CDR1 DFQATT, CDR2 SNEGSKA (reference sequence). The CDR3 spans 12 residues. V lost 6 bases to trimming and J lost 3 bases, with 12 bases between them. The CDR3 spells CSAQGHYYEQYF. As DNA, the CDR3 is TGCAGTGCCCAGGGACACTACTACGAGCAGTACTTC.

For this clonotype: A much larger clonotype is one base distant, so this may be a read error. Here the CDR3 DNA reads TGTGCCAGCAGCCAAGACAGGGGGCAGGGCTACACCTTC. Protein sequence: CASSQDRGQGYTF. The chain recombines TRBV3-1 with TRBJ1-2; 8 bases are shared with TRBD1. J was trimmed by 8 bases and V by 0 bases; bases with no gene match: 2. Germline lookup yields CDR1 LGHDT and CDR2 YNNKEL (reference sequence). This CDR3 is built from 13 residues.

The J gene is TRBJ2-1, the V gene TRBV7-2; D might be TRBD2 (5 bases). The CDR3 loop spans 14 amino acids. Germline V gene lookup returns CDR1 SGHTA and CDR2 FQGNSA. V dropped 0 bases and J dropped 9 bases, with 12 bases sitting between them. In nucleotides, the CDR3 is TGTGCCAGCAGCTTAGCTAGGGCGGGTAGTGAGCAGTTCTTC. Encoded protein: CASSLARAGSEQFF.

This clonotype occurred many times. The chain joins TRBV20-1 to TRBJ1-2; 7 bases fit TRBD1. Germline V gene data show CDR1 as DFQATT and CDR2 as SNEGSKA (reference sequence). This CDR3 is built from 13 residues. The V and J ends lost 0 bases and 4 bases, in that order; junction bases with no gene match: 2. CDR3 sequence reads: CSAREQGLYGYTF. The CDR3 DNA is TGCAGTGCTAGAGAACAGGGGCTCTATGGCTACACCTTC.

This rearrangement joins TRBV5-1 to TRBJ2-1; D is unclear. The germline gives CDR1 SGHRS, CDR2 YFSETQ. This CDR3 region has 16 residues. Trimming left V 0 bases short and J 3 bases short, with 13 bases between. CDR3 in amino acids: CASSLVSTNYYNEQFF. The CDR3 bases are TGCGCCAGCAGCTTGGTGTCGACCAACTACTACAATGAGCAGTTCTTC.

Concerning this clonotype itself: A read error is possible here, since a much larger clone lies one base away. The chain has TRBV28 and TRBJ2-7, with D tentatively TRBD2 (6 bases). The length of the CDR3 is 15 residues. V was clipped by 3 bases and J by 3 bases, with 15 bases between them. Germline-derived CDR1 and CDR2 are MDHEN and SYDVKM. CDR3 loop: CASSLVGGDFYEQYF. CDR3 DNA: TGTGCCAGCAGTTTGGTGGGTGGGGACTTCTACGAGCAGTACTTC.

The rearrangement links TRBV7-6 to TRBJ2-7; D is unresolved. The CDR3 consists of 14 residues. In germline, CDR1 is SGHVS, CDR2 FNYEAQ. Trimming stripped 5 bases from V and 7 bases from J, with 18 bases between. The CDR3, as DNA: TGTGCCAGCAGCCCCTTAACATCCAGGAATGAGCAGTACTTC. Encoded protein: CASSPLTSRNEQYF.

The rearrangement uses TRBV11-1 and TRBJ1-5; possibly TRBD1 for D (5 bases). CDR3 length: 14 amino acids. V gave up 3 bases and J gave up 5 bases, with 11 bases separating them. Germline CDR1 and CDR2: SGHAT and FQDESV (reference sequence). For the CDR3, the DNA is TGTGCCAGCAGCTTTACCAGGGTGGATCAGCCCCAGCATTTT. This translates into CASSFTRVDQPQHF.

This clonotype was observed a few times. This chain links TRBV7-2 with TRBJ2-7; 8 bases fit TRBD2. The CDR3 is made up of 15 amino acids. Germline V gene lookup returns CDR1 SGHTA and CDR2 FQGNSA. V lost 1 base, J lost 4 bases, and 6 bases stayed unmatched. CDR3 in DNA: TGTGCCAGCAGCTTAGGGGGACTAGTCGGGTACGAGCAGTACTTC. Protein sequence: CASSLGGLVGYEQYF.

This clonotype was observed a handful of times. CDR3 amino acids: CSASPVVGSYNSPLHF. The DNA of the CDR3 is TGCAGTGCTAGCCCAGTGGTGGGCTCCTATAATTCACCCCTCCACTTT. The chain carries TRBV20-1 and TRBJ1-6; D is undetermined. The CDR3 is 16 residues long. V lost 3 bases and J lost 0, with 12 bases in between. The germline V gene has CDR1 DFQATT and CDR2 SNEGSKA (reference sequence).

The V and J genes are TRBV27 and TRBJ2-1; TRBD1 agrees at 11 bases. V gave up 5 bases and J gave up 5 bases; unmatched junction bases: 2. This CDR3 contains 14 residues. In germline, CDR1 is MNHEY, CDR2 SMNVEV (reference sequence). The CDR3 DNA follows: TGTGCCAGCAGTCGGACAGGGGGCCACAATGAGCAGTTCTTC. Protein: CASSRTGGHNEQFF.

Regarding this clonotype: A much larger clonotype is one base distant, so this may be a read error. This chain uses TRBV10-3 with TRBJ2-4; possibly TRBD2 for D (5 bases). V was pared by 2 bases and J by 13 bases, with 9 bases between. CDR1 and CDR2 from the germline V gene are ENHRY and SYGVKD. The CDR3 spans 11 residues. The CDR3 protein is CAISEPWEQYF. The CDR3 DNA reads as TGTGCCATCAGTGAGCCCTGGGAGCAGTACTTC.

In its sample, this clonotype was seen a few times. CDR3 protein: CASRGIAGEAYNEQFF. DNA for the CDR3: TGCGCCAGCAGGGGAATAGCGGGAGAAGCCTACAATGAGCAGTTCTTC. The chain carries TRBV4-1 and TRBJ2-1; 9 bases are shared with TRBD2. Germline V gene sequence: CDR1 MGHRA, CDR2 YSYEKL. This CDR3 has 16 residues. J lost 2 bases, V lost 6 bases, and 8 bases had no gene match.

The V and J genes are TRBV20-1 and TRBJ2-7; TRBD1 matches 7 bases. This CDR3 region has 12 residues. The germline V gene encodes CDR1 DFQATT and CDR2 SNEGSKA (reference sequence). The V gene end was trimmed by 6 bases and the J gene end by 2 bases; junction bases not matched to a gene: 4. The CDR3, as DNA: TGCAGTGCAAACAGGGGTACCTACGAGCAGTACTTC. This codes for CSANRGTYEQYF.

The chain uses TRBV10-3 and TRBJ2-3; weak D call: TRBD2 (7 bases). Trimming shortened V by 0 bases and J by 1 base, and 14 bases separated the two germline ends. The CDR3 consists of 17 residues. Germline V gene sequence: CDR1 ENHRY, CDR2 SYGVKD. The CDR3 DNA follows: TGTGCCATCAGTGAGTCGGGGAGGGGGGTACGCACAGATACGCAGTATTTT. It is translated as CAISESGRGVRTDTQYF.

The sample holds many counts of this clonotype. The genes are TRBV5-1 and TRBJ2-1; D possibly corresponds to TRBD1 (6 bases). CDR1 is SGHRS and CDR2 is YFSETQ in the germline V gene. Trimming pared 6 bases from V and 5 bases from J, leaving 12 bases between. This CDR3 has 13 residues. In DNA, the CDR3 is TGCGCCAGCATGAGGGGACAAAACAATGAGCAGTTCTTC. It codes for CASMRGQNNEQFF.

This clonotype was counted only a few times. The chain is built from TRBV24-1 and TRBJ2-1; 14 nucleotides line up with TRBD2. Germline loops: CDR1 KGHDR, CDR2 SFDVKD. V lost 7 bases and J lost 5; bases outside the gene matches: 0. This CDR3 has 14 residues. The CDR3 region has the DNA TGTGCCACCAGGACTAGCGGGAGGGACAATGAGCAGTTCTTC. This sequence encodes CATRTSGRDNEQFF.